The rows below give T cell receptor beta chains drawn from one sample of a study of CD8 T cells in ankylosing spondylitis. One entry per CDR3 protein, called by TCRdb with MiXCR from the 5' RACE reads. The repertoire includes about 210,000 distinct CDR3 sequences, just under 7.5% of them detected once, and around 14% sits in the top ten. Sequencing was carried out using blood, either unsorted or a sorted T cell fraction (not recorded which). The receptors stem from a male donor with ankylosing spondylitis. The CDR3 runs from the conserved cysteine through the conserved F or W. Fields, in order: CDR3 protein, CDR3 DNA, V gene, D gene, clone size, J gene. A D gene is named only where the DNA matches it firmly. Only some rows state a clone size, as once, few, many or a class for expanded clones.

CASSFLGQGRNIQYF	TGTGCCAGCAGCTTCCTCGGACAGGGGAGAAACATTCAGTACTTC	TRBV5-6	TRBD1	few	TRBJ2-4
CASSLLRGLYTGELFF	TGTGCCAGCAGTTTACTCAGGGGACTATACACCGGGGAGCTGTTTTTT	TRBV12-3/TRBV12-4	NA	NA	TRBJ2-2
CSGRTSGSYEQYF	TGCAGTGGAAGGACTAGCGGGAGCTACGAGCAGTACTTC	TRBV20-1	TRBD2	many	TRBJ2-7
CASSPGQGAHEQFF	TGTGCCAGCAGCCCGGGACAGGGGGCGCATGAGCAGTTCTTC	TRBV27	TRBD1	many	TRBJ2-1
CASSLTADSVINYGYTF	TGTGCCAGCAGCTTAACGGCGGACAGCGTAATTAACTATGGCTACACCTTC	TRBV7-3	NA	many	TRBJ1-2
CASSYTDRAQETQYF	TGTGCCAGCAGCTATACAGACAGGGCCCAAGAGACCCAGTACTTC	TRBV7-9	TRBD1	many	TRBJ2-5
CSVFLRDSQNPYEQYF	TGCAGCGTTTTTCTCCGGGACTCCCAAAATCCCTACGAGCAGTACTTC	TRBV29-1	NA	many	TRBJ2-7
CASSVSIGEQYF	TGTGCCAGCAGTGTCTCCATTGGCGAGCAGTACTTC	TRBV25-1	NA	many	TRBJ2-7
CSASVPLTELAKNIQYF	TGCAGTGCCAGCGTCCCCTTGACGGAGCTAGCCAAAAACATTCAGTACTTC	TRBV20-1	NA	NA	TRBJ2-4
CASQDRANYGYTF	TGTGCCAGCCAGGACAGGGCCAACTATGGCTACACCTTC	TRBV18	TRBD1	many	TRBJ1-2
CASTPLLQEGPNEQYF	TGTGCCAGCACCCCCCTCTTGCAGGAAGGCCCCAACGAGCAGTACTTC	TRBV27	NA	few	TRBJ2-7
CASSQGNVQYF	TGTGCCAGCAGCCAAGGGAACGTACAGTACTTC	TRBV14	NA	many	TRBJ2-7
CASSYDIPNEKLFF	TGTGCCAGCAGCTACGACATTCCCAATGAAAAACTGTTTTTT	TRBV7-2	NA	many	TRBJ1-4
CASSGQGVAYEQYF	TGTGCCAGCAGTGGACAGGGGGTGGCCTACGAGCAGTACTTC	TRBV12-3/TRBV12-4	TRBD1	many	TRBJ2-7
CAILSRGTGTSGANVLTF	TGTGCCATCCTTTCCCGGGGGACAGGGACCTCTGGGGCCAACGTCCTGACTTTC	TRBV10-3	TRBD1	few	TRBJ2-6
CSAGGAGLWTDTQYF	TGCAGTGCAGGGGGCGCCGGGCTATGGACAGATACGCAGTATTTT	TRBV20-1	TRBD1	NA	TRBJ2-3
CASSYQWTSRETQYF	TGTGCCAGCAGTTACCAATGGACTAGTCGAGAGACCCAGTACTTC	TRBV6-5	TRBD2	few	TRBJ2-5
CASSERQGASTDTQYF	TGCGCCAGCAGCGAAAGACAGGGGGCAAGCACAGATACGCAGTATTTT	TRBV4-3	TRBD1	NA	TRBJ2-3
CASSPRGDTLAGVYNEQFF	TGTGCCAGCAGCCCACGTGGGGACACCCTAGCGGGAGTTTACAATGAGCAGTTCTTC	TRBV11-1	TRBD2	many	TRBJ2-1
CASSPLDGNEKLFF	TGTGCCAGCAGCCCCCTGGACGGGAATGAAAAACTGTTTTTT	TRBV5-5	NA	few	TRBJ1-4
CSARGQPSSYEQYF	TGCAGTGCTAGGGGACAGCCTAGCTCCTACGAGCAGTACTTC	TRBV20-1	TRBD1	NA	TRBJ2-7
CFWSQGAGYNEQFF	TGCTTCTGGAGCCAGGGAGCGGGCTACAATGAGCAGTTCTTC	TRBV20-1	NA	NA	TRBJ2-1
CASSLPLSKRGPYTDTQYF	TGTGCCAGCAGCCTACCTCTAAGTAAGCGGGGCCCGTACACAGATACGCAGTATTTT	TRBV9	TRBD2	many	TRBJ2-3
CASSMNRAGGETQYF	TGTGCCAGCAGCATGAACAGGGCCGGAGGGGAGACCCAGTACTTC	TRBV21-1	NA	many	TRBJ2-5
CASSFTSGRSYNEQFF	TGTGCCAGCAGTTTTACTAGCGGGAGGTCCTACAATGAGCAGTTCTTC	TRBV27	TRBD2	many	TRBJ2-1
CSASSGLAVYNEQFF	TGCAGTGCTAGCAGCGGACTAGCTGTCTACAATGAGCAGTTCTTC	TRBV20-1	TRBD2	NA	TRBJ2-1
CASSYGGISYEQYF	TGTGCCAGCAGTTACGGCGGGATCTCCTACGAGCAGTACTTC	TRBV6-5	NA	few	TRBJ2-7
CSGGQNVYEQYF	TGCAGTGGCGGACAGAATGTTTACGAGCAGTACTTC	TRBV20-1	NA	many	TRBJ2-7
CASSSRQLQETQYF	TGTGCCAGCAGCTCCAGACAGTTACAAGAGACCCAGTACTTC	TRBV13	NA	NA	TRBJ2-5
CASSLSRSSYEQYF	TGTGCCAGCAGTTTATCCCGGAGCTCCTACGAGCAGTACTTC	TRBV12-3/TRBV12-4	NA	many	TRBJ2-7
CASSVKGNTEAFF	TGTGCCAGCAGCGTAAAAGGGAACACTGAAGCTTTCTTT	TRBV28	NA	many	TRBJ1-1
CASRGYTQSNYGYTF	TGTGCCAGCAGAGGTTATACCCAGAGTAACTATGGCTACACCTTC	TRBV25-1	NA	few	TRBJ1-2
CASSFVGTGRNEQFF	TGTGCCAGCAGCTTTGTCGGGACAGGGAGGAATGAGCAGTTCTTC	TRBV7-6	TRBD1	NA	TRBJ2-1
CASSPTSGGTSYNEQFF	TGTGCCAGCAGTCCGACTAGCGGGGGGACTTCCTACAATGAGCAGTTCTTC	TRBV12-3/TRBV12-4	TRBD2	many	TRBJ2-1
CAWITSSYEQYF	TGTGCCTGGATAACGTCCTCCTACGAGCAGTACTTC	TRBV30	NA	few	TRBJ2-7
CIPGGYEQYF	TGCATTCCCGGGGGCTACGAGCAGTACTTC	TRBV20-1	NA	few	TRBJ2-7
CASSFGHGEAFF	TGTGCCAGCAGCTTTGGCCACGGTGAAGCTTTCTTT	TRBV7-9	NA	many	TRBJ1-1
CASSPTGPDEKLFF	TGTGCCAGCAGCCCGACAGGGCCCGATGAAAAACTGTTTTTT	TRBV28	TRBD1	many	TRBJ1-4
CSADFYNSPLHF	TGCAGTGCTGACTTTTATAATTCACCCCTCCACTTT	TRBV20-1	NA	many	TRBJ1-6
CSVERSPGTSNYGYTF	TGCAGCGTTGAACGGTCACCTGGAACCTCTAACTATGGCTACACCTTC	TRBV29-1	NA	many	TRBJ1-2
CASSGPQKIVPGELFF	TGTGCCAGCAGTGGTCCACAGAAGATCGTACCCGGGGAGCTGTTTTTT	TRBV12-3/TRBV12-4	NA	many	TRBJ2-2
CATSDPTSGSTYNEQFF	TGTGCCACCAGTGATCCTACTAGCGGGAGCACCTACAATGAGCAGTTCTTC	TRBV24-1	TRBD2	many	TRBJ2-1
CATRPGLAVTKPYEQYF	TGTGCCACCAGACCGGGACTAGCGGTAACCAAACCCTACGAGCAGTACTTC	TRBV2	TRBD2	few	TRBJ2-7
CATSRTPGTATEAFF	TGTGCCACCAGCAGGACCCCTGGGACAGCGACTGAAGCTTTCTTT	TRBV15	TRBD1	many	TRBJ1-1
CASSLEGWDFYSGANVLTF	TGTGCCAGCAGCTTAGAGGGTTGGGACTTCTACTCTGGGGCCAACGTCCTGACTTTC	TRBV11-2	NA	NA	TRBJ2-6
CASSLSPRGNEKLFF	TGTGCCAGCAGTTTATCCCCCCGCGGAAATGAAAAACTGTTTTTT	TRBV12-3/TRBV12-4	NA	many	TRBJ1-4
CASKLGGRVNTEAFF	TGTGCCAGCAAACTAGGGGGCAGAGTGAACACTGAAGCTTTCTTT	TRBV7-9	TRBD1	NA	TRBJ1-1
CASSSVVDYEQYF	TGTGCCAGCAGCTCAGTCGTGGACTACGAGCAGTACTTC	TRBV7-9	NA	many	TRBJ2-7
CAWSIENTGELFF	TGTGCCTGGAGCATAGAGAACACCGGGGAGCTGTTTTTT	TRBV30	NA	NA	TRBJ2-2